This passage covers 5 T cell receptor beta chains from one sample sequenced in a study of blood T cell repertoires in COVID-19. The method was immunoSEQ multiplex PCR; TCRdb's version includes in-frame clones alone and lacks a portion of them. Altogether about 320,000 clones are present, about nine tenths being singletons, with the ten largest covering 1.5% to 2%. The sample comprised peripheral blood. Receptor source: a woman under 40 with COVID-19, enrolled during active disease.

CDR3 region: CASATGTRTEAFF. CDR3 sequence (DNA): TGTGCCAGCGCCACAGGGACCCGGACTGAAGCTTTCTTT. V is TRBV6-5 and J is TRBJ1-1; D is possibly TRBD1 (6 bases). Germline V gives CDR1 MNHEY, CDR2 SVGAGI. The V end was cut by 8 bases, the J end by 5 bases, with 15 bases between. This CDR3 is 13 amino acids long.

V is TRBV4-1 and J is TRBJ2-1; 11 bases agree with TRBD2. V gave up 11 bases and J gave up 0 bases; unmatched junction bases: 15. Per germline, CDR1 MGHRA and CDR2 YSYEKL. CDR3 length: 18 amino acids. The DNA for the CDR3 is TGCGCCTCGAGCGCTGGACTAGCGGGTCAAAGCTCCTACAATGAGCAGTTCTTC. Protein: CASSAGLAGQSSYNEQFF.

The gene calls are TRBV6-5 and TRBJ2-3; a possible D gene is TRBD2 (6 bases). The germline CDR1 and CDR2 sequences are MNHEY and SVGAGI. This CDR3 has 12 amino acids. The V gene lost 0 bases and the J gene lost 8 bases, with 6 bases spanning the gap. CDR3 nucleotide sequence: TGTGCCAGCAGTTACTCGGGGGGTACGCAGTATTTT. This translates into CASSYSGGTQYF.

This chain uses TRBV19 with TRBJ1-2, with 9 bases identical to TRBD1. J was trimmed by 8 bases and V by 6 bases; bases with no gene match: 7. CDR1 and CDR2 (germline): LNHDA, SQIVND (reference sequence). CDR3 size: 13 residues. The CDR3 DNA follows: TGTGCCAGTAGAATGGGGACAGGGAACGGCTACACCTTC. Translating it yields CASRMGTGNGYTF.

The chain joins TRBV5-4 to TRBJ2-5; D possibly corresponds to TRBD1 (5 bases). Germline CDR1 reads SGHNT; CDR2 reads YYREEE (reference sequence). The CDR3 extends over 17 amino acids. V was trimmed by 0 bases and J by 5 bases, leaving 20 bases between them. CDR3 protein: CASSLGGGTINGETQYF. The CDR3 DNA reads as TGTGCCAGCAGCTTGGGGGGCGGAACGATAAATGGGGAGACCCAGTACTTC.